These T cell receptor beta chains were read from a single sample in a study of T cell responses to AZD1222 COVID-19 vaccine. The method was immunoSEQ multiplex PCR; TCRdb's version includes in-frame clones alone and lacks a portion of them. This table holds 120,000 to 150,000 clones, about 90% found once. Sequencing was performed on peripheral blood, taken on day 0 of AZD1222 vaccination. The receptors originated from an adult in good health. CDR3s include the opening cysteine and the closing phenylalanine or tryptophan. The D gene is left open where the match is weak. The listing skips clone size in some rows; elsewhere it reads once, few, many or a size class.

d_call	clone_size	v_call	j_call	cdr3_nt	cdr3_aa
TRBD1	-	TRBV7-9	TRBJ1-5	TGTGCCAGCTGGGACAGGGGCGGCAATCAGCCCCAGCATTTT	CASWDRGGNQPQHF
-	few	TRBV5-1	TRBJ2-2	TGCGCCAGCAGCTTGGGGAGCAGGGGGGCCGGGGAGCTGTTTTTT	CASSLGSRGAGELFF
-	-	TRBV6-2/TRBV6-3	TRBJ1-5	TGTGCCAGCAGTTACGAAAGGACGGATAGCAATCAGCCCCAGCATTTT	CASSYERTDSNQPQHF
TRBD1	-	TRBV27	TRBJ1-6	TGTGCCAGCAGACCTTACAGGGGTGGTAATTCACCCCTCCACTTT	CASRPYRGGNSPLHF
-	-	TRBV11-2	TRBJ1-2	TGTGCCAGCAGCTTAGGAGGGGGAGGCTACACCTTC	CASSLGGGGYTF
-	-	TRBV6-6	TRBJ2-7	TGTGCCAGCAGTTACCTTCCCTACGAGCAGTACTTC	CASSYLPYEQYF
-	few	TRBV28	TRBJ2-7	TGTGCCAGCAGTTCTCCGGGAGCGAAGAGCTCCTACGAGCAGTACTTC	CASSSPGAKSSYEQYF
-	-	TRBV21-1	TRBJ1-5	TGTGCCAGCAGCAAAAATCCGGCAGGGGTTGGCAATCAGCCCCAGCATTTT	CASSKNPAGVGNQPQHF
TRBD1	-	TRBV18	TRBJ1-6	TGTGCCAGCTCATCACAGGGGGGAGATTCACCCCTCCACTTT	CASSSQGGDSPLHF
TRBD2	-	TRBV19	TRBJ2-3	TGTGCCAGCTCAAAGACTAGCGGGAGGGCAGATACGCAGTATTTT	CASSKTSGRADTQYF
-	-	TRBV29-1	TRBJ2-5	TGCAGCGTTCAAACACAAGAGACCCAGTACTTC	CSVQTQETQYF
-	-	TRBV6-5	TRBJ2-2	TGTGCCAGCAGTTACTCGGACAGAAACACCGGGGAGCTGTTTTTT	CASSYSDRNTGELFF
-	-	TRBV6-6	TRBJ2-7	TGTGCCAGCAACGGCCTGGGCAGGGCCTACGAGCAGTACTTC	CASNGLGRAYEQYF
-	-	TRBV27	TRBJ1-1	TGTGCCAGCAGTTCAGGACATGAAGCTTTCTTT	CASSSGHEAFF
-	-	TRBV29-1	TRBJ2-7	TGCAGCGCACAAGAAGGAGTTGGGTCCTACGAGCAGTACTTC	CSAQEGVGSYEQYF
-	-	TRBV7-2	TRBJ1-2	TGTGCCAGCAGCTTAGTTCGGTACTACTATGGCTACACCTTC	CASSLVRYYYGYTF
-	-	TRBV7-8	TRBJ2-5	TGTGCCAGCAGCTTAGTTCCGTCGGGGGCGGGTCAAGAGACCCAGTACTTC	CASSLVPSGAGQETQYF
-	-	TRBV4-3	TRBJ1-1	TGCGCCAGCAGCCAAGTCCAGGGAGTGAACACTGAAGCTTTCTTT	CASSQVQGVNTEAFF
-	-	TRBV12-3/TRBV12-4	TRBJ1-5	TGTGCCAGCAGCGATAACAATCAGCCCCAGCATTTT	CASSDNNQPQHF
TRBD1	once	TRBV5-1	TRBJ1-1	TGCGCCAGCAGACATACAGGGGGCACTGAAGCTTTCTTT	CASRHTGGTEAFF
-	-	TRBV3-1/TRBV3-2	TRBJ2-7	TGTGCCAGCAGCCCCCTGGGAGGGGGCGTCGGAAGCTCCTACGAGCAGTACTTC	CASSPLGGGVGSSYEQYF
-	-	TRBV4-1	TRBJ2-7	TGCGCCAGCAGCCGGTCCCCGGGGGAGAAGGGCGAGCAGTACTTC	CASSRSPGEKGEQYF
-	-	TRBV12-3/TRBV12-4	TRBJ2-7	TGTGCCAGCAGTCCTCGAGGGGGCTACGAGCAGTACTTC	CASSPRGGYEQYF
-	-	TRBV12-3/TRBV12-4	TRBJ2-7	TGTGCCAGCAGTCGCGGGCCCTACGAGCAGTACTTC	CASSRGPYEQYF
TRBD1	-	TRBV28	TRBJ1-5	TGTGCCAGCAGTCTAGGACAGGGACGTCAGCCCCAGCATTTT	CASSLGQGRQPQHF